The 9 T cell receptor beta chains presented below share a single source sample, sequenced in a study of T-cell memory formation after mild COVID-19. TCRdb re-derived calls from the 5' RACE reads in MiXCR, one entry per CDR3 protein. In the table there are about 150,000 distinct CDR3 sequences, roughly 15% of which are singletons. The specimen was PBMCs or a T cell subset sorted from them (not recorded which). The receptor source for this set is an adult woman who had mild COVID-19 (a few samples of this study predate the infection). Cell type and time point are not known.

About this clonotype: This is likely a read error, given that the CDR3 carries no conserved phenylalanine or tryptophan at its end. The chain joins TRBV5-1 to TRBJ1-1, with 7 bases fitting TRBD1. The V and J ends lost 4 bases and 4 bases, in that order; junction bases with no gene match: 13. Per the germline V gene, CDR1 is SGHRS and CDR2 is YFSETQ. The CDR3 has 16 residues. This chain's CDR3 is CASSRRQGGEGTEAFS. In nucleotides, the CDR3 is TGCGCCAGCAGCCGTCGACAGGGCGGAGAGGGCACTGAAGCTTTCTCT.

A few counts support this clonotype. The CDR3 here is CAISEDIQPQHF. For the CDR3, the DNA is TGTGCCATCAGTGAGGATATTCAGCCCCAGCATTTT. The J gene is TRBJ1-5, the V gene TRBV10-3; no reliable D call. V shed 2 bases and J shed 6 bases, with 5 bases lying between them. The CDR3 is 12 amino acids. CDR1 and CDR2 (germline): ENHRY, SYGVKD.

The chain recombines TRBV5-1 with TRBJ2-1; TRBD2 matches 12 bases. The CDR3 consists of 17 residues. V dropped 0 bases and J dropped 7; count of bases not matched to a gene: 8. The germline V gene encodes CDR1 SGHRS and CDR2 YFSETQ. The CDR3 reads CASSLVMGGLAGNEQFF. In DNA, the CDR3 is TGCGCCAGCAGCTTGGTGATGGGGGGACTAGCGGGTAATGAGCAGTTCTTC.

V usage is TRBV7-9 and J usage is TRBJ2-7; no clear D. CDR1 SEHNR and CDR2 FQNEAQ come from the germline V gene (reference sequence). CDR3 size: 11 residues. V shed 0 bases and J shed 7 bases, with 4 bases lying between them. The CDR3 DNA sequence: TGTGCCAGCAGCTTAGCGGAGGAGCAGTACTTC. As protein: CASSLAEEQYF.

The genes are TRBV4-1 and TRBJ2-1, with 7 positions matching TRBD2. Germline V lookup: CDR1 MGHRA, CDR2 YSYEKL. CDR3 length: 15 amino acids. Trimming took 3 bases from V and 9 from J; bases not matched to a gene: 11. The CDR3 spells CASSHTWTSILEQFF. The CDR3 DNA follows: TGCGCCAGCAGCCACACCTGGACTAGTATTCTTGAGCAGTTCTTC.

J is TRBJ1-2 and V is TRBV12-3 or TRBV12-4, with D uncertain. The CDR3 length is 12 residues. The ends were cut back, 3 bases at V and 6 bases at J, with 8 bases in the middle. The CDR3 reads CASSFETNGYTF. For the CDR3, the DNA is TGTGCCAGCAGTTTCGAGACTAATGGCTACACCTTC.

This clonotype has just a few counts. The chain uses TRBV11-3 and TRBJ2-5; D may match TRBD1 or TRBD2 (5 bases each). The germline V gene has CDR1 SGHNT and CDR2 YENEEA. This CDR3 spans 16 amino acids. V lost 0 bases and J lost 2, with 13 bases in between. CDR3 in DNA: TGTGCCAGCAGCTTAGAACCGGGACGGACACAAGAGACCCAGTACTTC. Its protein is CASSLEPGRTQETQYF.

This clonotype was recorded a few times. The rearrangement links TRBV18 to TRBJ2-3, with 9 bases that match TRBD1. Germline values: CDR1 KGHSH, CDR2 LQKENI. V shed 2 bases, J shed 3 bases, and the junction held 6 bases outside the gene matches. The CDR3 is 16 residues long. CDR3: CASSPGRQGGTDTQYF. The CDR3 coding sequence is TGTGCCAGCTCACCAGGTCGACAGGGGGGTACAGATACGCAGTATTTT.

The chain joins TRBV3-1 to TRBJ2-1; no clear D gene. There are 17 residues in the CDR3. Deletions cut 0 bases from V and 0 bases from J, with 12 bases between. From germline, CDR1 is LGHDT and CDR2 YNNKEL (reference sequence). In nucleotides, the CDR3 is TGTGCCAGCAGCCAAGAGGGGAAAATAAGCTCCTACAATGAGCAGTTCTTC. It yields the protein CASSQEGKISSYNEQFF.